This T cell receptor (beta chain) was observed in a study of blood T cell repertoires in COVID-19 (dated by TCRdb to 2020 to 2022). For the wider study: The collaborator samples originated in the United States, Italy and Spain and spanned the acute and convalescent phases of COVID-19. The repertoires were released in a freely available public database intended as a resource for research on the immune response to SARS-CoV-2. Nearly every sample came with metadata listing a de-identified subject ID, COVID-19 status, age in years and sex. The prospective study material was composed of cDNA or gDNA derived from T cells, B-cell-depleted T cells, or PBMCs. Deeply sampled blood TCRbeta repertoires from subjects exposed to, actively infected with, or recovered from COVID-19 were included in the dataset. Samples were obtained from the ongoing ImmuneRACE study (first 160 participants) and from about 1,300 subjects provided by 6 global collaborators. Where available, HLA class I and class II types were obtained from metadata supplied by the sample provider rather than from assay-based typing. Study-level results and caveats: The quantity of clinical and demographic metadata differed by source and by participant and was supplied without curation.

Relative to germline, V is missing 4 bases and J is missing 0 bases, with 10 bases of the junction outside any gene match. Reading from cysteine to phenylalanine, the CDR3 counts 17 amino acids. Solely the CDR3 DNA is kept, with 51 bases framed from the first base. According to the germline V gene, CDR1 reads SGHTA and CDR2 reads FQGNSA. TCRbeta CDR3 regions were amplified from genomic DNA by means of the immunoSEQ Assay, a bias-controlled multiplex PCR. The study's own analysis went as follows. The number of nucleated cells in each sample was estimated by amplification of reference gene primers within the assay. Sequence reads were collapsed and filtered to measure the absolute abundance of every unique TCRbeta CDR3 rearrangement. For each sample, productive Simpson clonality was calculated as the square root of Simpson's diversity index across productive rearrangements. TCRdb stores this immuneACCESS table with in-frame sequences only. Part of the clones is absent; in the studies checked, under half of the shortfall reflects unresolved V genes, and no reason is known for the rest. V and J calls and clone size are as listed in that table; D and trimming were resolved from the DNA. Recorded for this sample are some 300,000 clones; around 90% of them occurred a single time. The ten largest clones capture 1% to 1.5% of the sample.

The collaborating institutions used their own protocols to collect whole blood in K2EDTA tubes. For TCRbeta analysis, collaborators shipped samples in one of three forms: frozen whole blood, isolated PBMCs, or DNA extracted from either of those sample types. Of note for this clone: No antigen is known for it. No clone much larger than this one lies a single base away; base qualities are absent.

Sequencing used peripheral blood. This chain is built from TRBV7-2 and TRBJ1-1; 8 bases in the middle match TRBD1. The clonotype originates from a man between 65 and 80 years old with acute or convalescent COVID-19. The CDR3 has the sequence CASSSGTGLDMNTEAFF. The DNA is TGTGCCAGCAGCTCAGGGACAGGCCTCGACATGAACACTGAAGCTTTCTTT.